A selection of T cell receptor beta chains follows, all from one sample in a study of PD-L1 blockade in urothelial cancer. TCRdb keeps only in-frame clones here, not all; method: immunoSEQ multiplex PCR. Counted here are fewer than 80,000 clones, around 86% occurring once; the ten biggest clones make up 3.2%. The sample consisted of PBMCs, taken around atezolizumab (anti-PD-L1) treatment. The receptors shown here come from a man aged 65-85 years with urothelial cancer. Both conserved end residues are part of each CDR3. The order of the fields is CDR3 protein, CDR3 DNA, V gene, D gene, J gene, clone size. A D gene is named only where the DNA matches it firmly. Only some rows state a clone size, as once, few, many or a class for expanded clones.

CASSYPEGGYSNQPQHF	TGTGCCAGCAGTTACCCTGAGGGAGGGTATAGCAATCAGCCCCAGCATTTT	TRBV6-7	.	TRBJ1-5	once
CASSPGLVNTEAFF	TGTGCCAGTAGTCCTGGACTGGTGAACACTGAAGCTTTCTTT	TRBV19	.	TRBJ1-1	once
CATLNRQTNTGELFF	TGTGCCACCCTGAACAGGCAGACGAACACCGGGGAGCTGTTTTTT	TRBV15	.	TRBJ2-2	.
CASSQEGGRAGGLVEAFF	TGCGCCAGCAGCCAAGAGGGGGGTCGGGCAGGGGGCCTGGTTGAAGCTTTCTTT	TRBV4-1	TRBD1	TRBJ1-1	.
CAARGSTGELFF	TGTGCCGCGAGAGGGAGCACCGGGGAGCTGTTTTTT	TRBV6-4	.	TRBJ2-2	.
CASSAPSGGGQETQYF	TGCGCCAGCAGCGCGCCTAGCGGAGGAGGGCAAGAGACCCAGTACTTC	TRBV5-1	TRBD2	TRBJ2-5	.
CASSEGGHEQYF	TGTGCCAGCAGCGAGGGGGGGCACGAGCAGTACTTC	TRBV9	.	TRBJ2-7	few
CASSTGTGGELFF	TGTGCCAGCAGCACCGGAACGGGTGGGGAGCTGTTTTTT	TRBV9	.	TRBJ2-2	.
CASSSTGFEQFF	TGTGCCAGCAGTTCGACAGGGTTCGAGCAGTTCTTC	TRBV27	TRBD1	TRBJ2-1	.
CASSLLAGNTGELFF	TGTGCCAGTAGCTTACTAGCGGGGAACACCGGGGAGCTGTTTTTT	TRBV19	TRBD2	TRBJ2-2	.
CASSERRSTGELFF	TGTGCCAGCAGTGAACGGCGGAGCACCGGGGAGCTGTTTTTT	TRBV6-1	.	TRBJ2-2	.
CASSGQASAPGQFF	TGCGCCAGCAGTGGACAGGCCTCGGCTCCTGGGCAGTTCTTC	TRBV10-1	.	TRBJ2-1	.
CASSVGKTGIQQYF	TGTGCCAGCAGCGTGGGCAAAACAGGGATACAGCAGTACTTC	TRBV5-6	.	TRBJ2-7	.